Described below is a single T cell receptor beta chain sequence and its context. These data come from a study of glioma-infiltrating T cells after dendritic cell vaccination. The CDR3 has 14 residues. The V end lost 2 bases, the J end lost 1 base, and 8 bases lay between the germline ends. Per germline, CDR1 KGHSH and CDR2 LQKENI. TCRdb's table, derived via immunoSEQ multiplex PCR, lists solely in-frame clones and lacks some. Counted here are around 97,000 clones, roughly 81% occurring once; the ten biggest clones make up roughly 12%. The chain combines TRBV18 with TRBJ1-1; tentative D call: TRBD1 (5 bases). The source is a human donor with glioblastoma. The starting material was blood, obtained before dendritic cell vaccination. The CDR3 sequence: CASSPVRANTEAFF. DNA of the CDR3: TGTGCCAGCTCACCAGTCAGGGCGAACACTGAAGCTTTCTTT.